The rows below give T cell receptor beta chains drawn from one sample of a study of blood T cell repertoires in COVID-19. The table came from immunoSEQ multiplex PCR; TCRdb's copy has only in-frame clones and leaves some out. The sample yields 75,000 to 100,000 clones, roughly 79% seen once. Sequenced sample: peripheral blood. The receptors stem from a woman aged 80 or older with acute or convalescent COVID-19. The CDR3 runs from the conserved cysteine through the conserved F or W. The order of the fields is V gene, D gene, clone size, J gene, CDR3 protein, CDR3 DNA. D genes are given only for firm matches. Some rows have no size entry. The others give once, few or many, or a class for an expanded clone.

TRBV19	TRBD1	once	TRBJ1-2	CASSILRGQGANYGYTF	TGTGCCAGTAGTATTCTCCGAGGACAGGGAGCTAACTATGGCTACACCTTC
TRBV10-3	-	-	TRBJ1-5	CAISDRGGDQPQHF	TGTGCCATCAGTGATAGAGGAGGGGATCAGCCCCAGCATTTT
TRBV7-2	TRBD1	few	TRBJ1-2	CASSSYPPGQNAYGYTF	TGTGCCAGCAGCTCCTACCCCCCGGGACAGAACGCATATGGCTACACCTTC
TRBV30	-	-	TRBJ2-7	CAWRPPLSPGSYEQYF	TGTGCCTGGAGGCCCCCCTTGTCCCCCGGCTCCTACGAGCAGTACTTC
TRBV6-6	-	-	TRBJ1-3	CASSDTGRSGNTIYF	TGTGCCAGCAGTGATACAGGACGCTCTGGAAACACCATATATTTT
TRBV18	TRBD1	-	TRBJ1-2	CASSLGQEQLYGYTF	TGTGCCAGCTCACTAGGACAGGAGCAACTCTATGGCTACACCTTC
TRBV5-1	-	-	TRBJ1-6	CASSQTTGSPLHF	TGCGCCAGCAGCCAAACCACAGGGTCACCCCTCCACTTT
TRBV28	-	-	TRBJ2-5	CASFPRRGGEETQYF	TGTGCCAGCTTCCCACGGAGGGGGGGCGAAGAGACCCAGTACTTC
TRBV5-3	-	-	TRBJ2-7	CARNRRLDEQYF	TGTGCCAGAAATCGGAGGCTGGACGAGCAGTACTTC
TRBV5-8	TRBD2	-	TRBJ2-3	CASSLGGTSGPTDTQYF	TGTGCCAGCAGCTTAGGCGGGACTAGCGGGCCCACAGATACGCAGTATTTT
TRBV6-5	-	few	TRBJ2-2	CASILTLSTGELFF	TGTGCCAGCATCCTAACCTTAAGCACCGGGGAGCTGTTTTTT
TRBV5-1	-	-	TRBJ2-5	CASSLGGLAGVQETQYF	TGCGCCAGCAGCTTGGGGGGGCTGGCGGGGGTGCAAGAGACCCAGTACTTC
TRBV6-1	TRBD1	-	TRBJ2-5	CASSEALRDRGVKTQYF	TGTGCCAGCAGTGAAGCGCTTAGGGACAGGGGTGTGAAGACCCAGTACTTC
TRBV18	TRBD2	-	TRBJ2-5	CASSPKREGETQYF	TGTGCCAGCTCACCGAAGCGGGAGGGGGAGACCCAGTACTTC
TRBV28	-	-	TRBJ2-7	CASSPLSGSYEQYF	TGTGCCAGCAGTCCCCTTAGCGGATCCTACGAGCAGTACTTC
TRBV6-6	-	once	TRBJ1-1	CASSERRISGDEAFF	TGTGCCAGCAGTGAGCGGAGGATATCGGGGGACGAAGCTTTCTTT
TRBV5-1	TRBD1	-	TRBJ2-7	CASSFGQGAFYEQYF	TGCGCCAGCAGCTTTGGACAGGGGGCTTTTTACGAGCAGTACTTC
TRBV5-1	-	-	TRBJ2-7	CASTREPQRRYEQYF	TGCGCCAGCACCCGGGAGCCCCAGCGACGCTACGAGCAGTACTTC
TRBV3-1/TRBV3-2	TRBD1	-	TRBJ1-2	CASSQTGGADGYTF	TGTGCCAGCAGCCAAACAGGGGGCGCCGATGGCTACACCTTC
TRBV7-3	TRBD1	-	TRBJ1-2	CASSPTGGGNYGYTF	TGTGCCAGCAGCCCGACAGGGGGCGGCAACTATGGCTACACCTTC
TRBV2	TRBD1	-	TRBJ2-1	CASSVGQYNEQFF	TGTGCCAGCAGTGTGGGACAGTACAATGAGCAGTTCTTC
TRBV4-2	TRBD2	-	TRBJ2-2	CASSQDAPAGGYTGELFF	TGTGCCAGCAGCCAAGATGCCCCAGCGGGGGGGTACACCGGGGAGCTGTTTTTT
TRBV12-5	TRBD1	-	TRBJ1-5	CASGPPRQGAGGNQPQHF	TGTGCTAGTGGCCCACCCCGACAGGGGGCAGGTGGCAATCAGCCCCAGCATTTT
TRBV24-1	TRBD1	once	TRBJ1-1	CATSDLQGAPFF	TGTGCCACCAGTGATTTACAGGGGGCACCTTTCTTT
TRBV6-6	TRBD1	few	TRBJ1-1	CASRTGTANTEAFF	TGTGCCAGCAGAACCGGGACAGCGAACACTGAAGCTTTCTTT
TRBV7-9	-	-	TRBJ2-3	CASSLSSTTDTQYF	TGTGCCAGCAGCTTGAGTAGCACCACAGATACGCAGTATTTT
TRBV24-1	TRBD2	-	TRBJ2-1	CATSAASGFGGEQFF	TGTGCCACCAGTGCGGCTAGCGGGTTTGGTGGTGAGCAGTTCTTC
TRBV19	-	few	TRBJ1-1	CASTVGSANTEAFF	TGTGCCAGTACGGTAGGGAGCGCCAACACTGAAGCTTTCTTT
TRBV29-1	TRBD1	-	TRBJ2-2	CSVGTGANTGELFF	TGCAGCGTTGGCACAGGGGCGAACACCGGGGAGCTGTTTTTT
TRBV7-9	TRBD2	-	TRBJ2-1	CASSMNSGLSYNEQFF	TGTGCCAGCAGCATGAATAGCGGGTTGTCCTACAATGAGCAGTTCTTC
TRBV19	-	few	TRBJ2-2	CASSPHGKNTGELFF	TGTGCCAGTAGTCCCCACGGGAAGAACACCGGGGAGCTGTTTTTT
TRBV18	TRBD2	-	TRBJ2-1	CASSPPGTSGRNEQFF	TGTGCCAGCTCACCACCCGGGACTAGCGGGAGAAATGAGCAGTTCTTC
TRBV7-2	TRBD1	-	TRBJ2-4	CASSLLDRGRGNIQYF	TGTGCCAGCAGCTTATTAGACAGGGGGCGCGGAAACATTCAGTACTTC
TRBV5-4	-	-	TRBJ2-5	CASSRIAEQETQYF	TGTGCCAGCAGCAGAATAGCGGAACAAGAGACCCAGTACTTC
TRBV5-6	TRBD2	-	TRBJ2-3	CASSSGTIYTDTQYF	TGTGCCAGCAGCTCCGGGACTATCTACACAGATACGCAGTATTTT
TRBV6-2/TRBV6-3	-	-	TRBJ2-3	CASSVGLNTDTQYF	TGTGCCAGCAGCGTGGGACTTAACACAGATACGCAGTATTTT
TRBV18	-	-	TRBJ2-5	CASSPARKETQYF	TGTGCCAGCTCACCGGCACGTAAAGAGACCCAGTACTTC
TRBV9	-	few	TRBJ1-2	CASSVDPLRANYGYTF	TGTGCCAGCAGCGTAGATCCTTTACGAGCTAACTATGGCTACACCTTC
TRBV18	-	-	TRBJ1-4	CASSPEGHSNEKLFF	TGTGCCAGCTCACCCGAGGGACACAGTAATGAAAAACTGTTTTTT
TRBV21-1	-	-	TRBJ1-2	CASTGTGSLMDGYTF	TGTGCCAGCACCGGGACAGGGAGTCTTATGGATGGCTACACCTTC
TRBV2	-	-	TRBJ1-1	CASRLREMNTEAFF	TGTGCCAGCAGGTTACGGGAAATGAACACTGAAGCTTTCTTT
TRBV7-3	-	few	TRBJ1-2	CASSFREANYGYTF	TGTGCCAGCAGCTTCCGGGAGGCCAACTATGGCTACACCTTC
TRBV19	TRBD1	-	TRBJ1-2	CASTNGQGRYGYTF	TGTGCCAGTACCAACGGACAGGGGCGCTATGGCTACACCTTC
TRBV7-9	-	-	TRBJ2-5	CASSLAVTRGETQYF	TGTGCCAGCAGCTTAGCGGTGACGAGAGGAGAGACCCAGTACTTC
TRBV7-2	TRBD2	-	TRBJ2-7	CASSPSGGFYEQYF	TGTGCCAGCAGCCCGAGCGGGGGGTTCTACGAGCAGTACTTC
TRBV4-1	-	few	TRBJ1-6	CASSSWTERNSPLHF	TGCGCCAGCAGCTCCTGGACAGAAAGAAATTCACCCCTCCACTTT
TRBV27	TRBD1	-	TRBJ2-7	CASSRTGGLYEQYF	TGTGCCAGCAGTCGGACAGGGGGCCTCTACGAGCAGTACTTC
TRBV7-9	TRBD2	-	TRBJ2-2	CASSSTSGGENTGELFF	TGTGCCAGCAGTTCCACTAGCGGAGGAGAGAACACCGGGGAGCTGTTTTTT
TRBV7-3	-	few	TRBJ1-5	CASSPHRVGEPQHF	TGTGCCAGCAGCCCACACAGGGTCGGTGAGCCCCAGCATTTT
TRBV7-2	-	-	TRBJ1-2	CASSAPGHKTYGYTF	TGTGCCAGCAGCGCCCCGGGACACAAAACCTATGGCTACACCTTC
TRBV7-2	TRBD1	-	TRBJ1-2	CASSSTPTGGGYGYTF	TGTGCCAGCAGCTCAACTCCGACAGGGGGCGGGTATGGCTACACCTTC
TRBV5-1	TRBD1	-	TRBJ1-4	CASSQTGIGEKLFF	TGCGCCAGCAGCCAGACAGGGATAGGGGAAAAACTGTTTTTT
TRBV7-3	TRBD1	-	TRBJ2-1	CASSRDRYNEQFF	TGTGCCAGCAGTCGGGACAGGTACAATGAGCAGTTCTTC
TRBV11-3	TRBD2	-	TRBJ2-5	CASSLGAGGPETQYF	TGTGCCAGCAGCCTGGGGGCGGGAGGGCCCGAAACCCAGTACTTC
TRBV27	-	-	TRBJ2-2	CASSYSNTGELFF	TGTGCCAGCAGTTACTCGAACACCGGGGAGCTGTTTTTT
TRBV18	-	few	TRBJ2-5	CASSPTGNQETQYF	TGTGCCAGCTCCCCGACGGGGAACCAAGAGACCCAGTACTTC
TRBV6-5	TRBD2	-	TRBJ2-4	CASSSLAGAGNIQYF	TGTGCCAGCAGTTCTCTAGCGGGAGCCGGAAACATTCAGTACTTC
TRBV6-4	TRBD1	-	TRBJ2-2	CASSRWTGSGTGELFF	TGTGCCAGCAGTCGGTGGACAGGGAGTGGGACCGGGGAGCTGTTTTTT
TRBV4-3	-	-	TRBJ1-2	CASSQGVTGGSGYTF	TGCGCCAGCAGCCAAGGGGTTACCGGGGGGTCGGGCTACACCTTC
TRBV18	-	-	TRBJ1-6	CASSTGTLSSYNSPLHF	TGTGCCAGCTCAACCGGGACACTGAGCTCCTATAATTCACCCCTCCACTTT